What follows are 7 T cell receptor beta chains derived from one specimen sequenced in a study of blood T cell repertoires in COVID-19. The table came from immunoSEQ multiplex PCR; TCRdb's copy has only in-frame clones and leaves some out. This sample carries about 250,000 clones, around 90% of them seen once, and the ten largest clones take around 3%. The sample consisted of peripheral blood. The receptors shown here come from a man younger than 30 with active or convalescent COVID-19.

CDR3 residues: CASSSVRGAFF. The CDR3 nucleotides are TGTGCCAGCAGCTCCGTTCGAGGGGCTTTCTTT. This chain uses TRBV7-9 with TRBJ1-1, with D hard to call. Germline V CDR1 and CDR2: SEHNR, FQNEAQ (reference sequence). Deletions cut 4 bases from V and 11 bases from J, with 11 bases between. The CDR3 has 11 residues.

The chain is built from TRBV7-2 and TRBJ2-1, with TRBD2 matching over 11 bases. CDR1 is SGHTA, CDR2 FQGNSA, per germline. The junction had 2 bases not matched to a gene; V was cut back by 1 base and J by 9 bases. CDR3 length: 14 residues. As DNA, the CDR3 is TGTGCCAGCAGCTTAGTAGCGGGAGGGAGTGAGCAGTTCTTC. Translating gives CASSLVAGGSEQFF.

The chain couples TRBV19 to TRBJ2-7; D is possibly TRBD2 (5 bases). This CDR3 is 15 amino acids long. The V end lost 3 bases, the J end lost 2 bases, and 14 bases lay between the germline ends. Germline V gene sequence: CDR1 LNHDA, CDR2 SQIVND (reference sequence). CDR3 in amino acids: CASSIVLGLTYEQYF. In DNA form, the CDR3 reads TGTGCCAGTAGTATCGTCCTAGGACTTACCTACGAGCAGTACTTC.

The V gene is TRBV14, the J gene TRBJ2-5; 10 bases match TRBD2. This CDR3 is 15 amino acids long. J was trimmed by 5 bases and V by 4 bases; bases with no gene match: 7. Germline loops: CDR1 SGHDN, CDR2 FVKESK. CDR3 sequence: CASSRPGTSEETQYF. The CDR3 region has the DNA TGTGCCAGCAGCCGACCCGGGACTAGCGAGGAGACCCAGTACTTC.

This clone showed up just once. V usage is TRBV27 and J usage is TRBJ2-7; 12 bases line up with TRBD2. The V and J ends lost 6 bases and 4 bases, in that order; junction bases with no gene match: 10. Germline assignment: CDR1 MNHEY and CDR2 SMNVEV (reference sequence). The CDR3 sequence is 16 residues long. CDR3 loop: CASSLVLAGGSYEQYF. CDR3 in DNA: TGTGCCAGCAGCCTTGTACTAGCGGGAGGTTCTTACGAGCAGTACTTC.

A single count supports this clone. This chain uses TRBV18 with TRBJ2-6; 13 bases align to TRBD2. The CDR3 contains 19 residues. The V gene end was trimmed by 5 bases and the J gene end by 1 base; junction bases not matched to a gene: 8. Germline-derived CDR1 and CDR2 are KGHSH and LQKENI. This chain's CDR3 is CASSRTSGGHGSGANVLTF. In DNA, the CDR3 is TGTGCCAGCTCAAGGACTAGCGGGGGCCATGGTTCTGGGGCCAACGTCCTGACTTTC.

The chain is built from TRBV15 and TRBJ1-2, with D perhaps TRBD1 (5 bases). The germline gives CDR1 LNHNV, CDR2 YYDKDF (reference sequence). The CDR3 spans 15 residues. The V end lost 0 bases, the J end lost 3 bases, and 11 bases lay between the germline ends. This CDR3 is CATSRDGAGDYGYTF. CDR3 sequence (DNA): TGTGCCACCAGCAGAGATGGGGCGGGGGACTATGGCTACACCTTC.